The present entry profiles one T cell receptor (beta chain) with its context. Its antigen is as yet unknown. The data were obtained in a study of cytomegalovirus exposure and HLA in healthy donors. Study observations and caveats: Reportedly, HLA-A and HLA-B alleles of most subjects were accurately predicted from TCR beta.

PCR primers comprised 60 Vbeta and 13 Jbeta primers. Some clones are missing from TCRdb's copy, which holds only in-frame ones; the method was immunoSEQ multiplex PCR. The sample records some 120,000 clones, 75% to 85% being singletons. With V trimmed by 8 bases and J by 2 bases, 9 bases remained unmatched. From germline, CDR1 is LNHDA and CDR2 SQIVND (reference sequence). The CDR3 is 14 residues long. The chain couples TRBV19 to TRBJ2-7; TRBD1 agrees at 7 bases. The sequenced sample was PBMCs. The receptor was isolated from a man aged 18 to 29 in good health and CMV-seronegative. The CDR3 region is CASSAQGPTYEQYF. The CDR3, as DNA: TGTGCCAGTTCGGCACAGGGGCCAACCTACGAGCAGTACTTC.